The next 30 T cell receptor beta chains were all read from a single sample in a study of blood T cell repertoires in COVID-19. Assay used: immunoSEQ multiplex PCR; TCRdb lists only in-frame clones, some missing. Among about 250,000 clones listed, 82% were seen once. Sequencing input: peripheral blood. All receptors come from a woman aged 80 or over with active or convalescent COVID-19.

A note on this clone: The same CDR3 also results from other DNA sequences found in this sample. The chain links TRBV7-2 to TRBJ2-3; the D is unclear. The V end was cut by 5 bases, the J end by 6 bases, with 9 bases between. This CDR3 contains 12 residues. The germline CDR1 and CDR2 sequences are SGHTA and FQGNSA. In DNA form, the CDR3 reads TGTGCCAGCAGCCCCCCAGTTGATACGCAGTATTTT. The encoded protein is CASSPPVDTQYF.

The chain recombines TRBV5-6 with TRBJ2-1; tentatively, D is TRBD1 (6 bases). The CDR3 covers 15 residues. The germline gives CDR1 SGHDT, CDR2 YYEEEE. Deletions cut 0 bases from V and 2 bases from J, with 9 bases between. This CDR3 is CASSLGQGPYNEQFF. The CDR3 DNA sequence: TGTGCCAGCAGCTTGGGGCAGGGGCCCTACAATGAGCAGTTCTTC.

This clone was seen a few times. The rearrangement links TRBV7-8 to TRBJ1-2; 12 bases match TRBD1. The germline CDR1 and CDR2 sequences are SGHVS and FQNEAQ. V dropped 6 bases and J dropped 6; count of bases not matched to a gene: 8. The CDR3 loop spans 15 amino acids. CDR3 in DNA: TGTGCCAGCAGGGGACAGGGGGCGAAAAGAGATGGCTACACCTTC. Protein: CASRGQGAKRDGYTF.

On this clone itself: This sample also contains other DNA sequences that code for the same CDR3. The V and J genes are TRBV4-1 and TRBJ1-5; D may be TRBD1 (5 bases). CDR1 is MGHRA, CDR2 YSYEKL, per germline. The CDR3 is 14 amino acids. V shed 1 base and J shed 5 bases, with 9 bases lying between them. The CDR3 sequence is CASSQGWGDQPQHF. Here the CDR3 DNA reads TGCGCCAGCAGCCAAGGTTGGGGGGATCAGCCCCAGCATTTT.

This chain uses TRBV5-1 with TRBJ2-1, with 8 bases matching TRBD2. Germline CDR1 and CDR2: SGHRS and YFSETQ. The J segment lost 0 bases and the V segment lost 5 bases, leaving 7 bases of the junction unmatched. This CDR3 contains 16 residues. Here the CDR3 reads CASRPTSGSSYNEQFF. In DNA form, the CDR3 reads TGCGCCAGCAGACCAACTAGCGGTTCCTCCTACAATGAGCAGTTCTTC. The full variable domain, completed using reference TRBV5-1 and TRBJ2-1, is KAGVTQTPRYLIKTRGQQVTLSCSPISGHRSVSWYQQTPGQGLQFLFEYFSETQRNKGNFPGRFSGRQFSNSRSEMNVSTLELGDSALYLCASRPTSGSSYNEQFFGPGTRLTVL.

The chain employs TRBV6-8 and TRBJ2-1; D remains unclear. Germline CDR1 and CDR2: MNHGY and SAAAGT. CDR3 size: 18 residues. V lost 3 bases and J 0 bases, leaving 18 bases between the germline ends. CDR3 in amino acids: CASSYSHPYGSSYNEQFF. CDR3 DNA sequence: TGTGCCAGCAGTTATTCCCACCCCTATGGTAGCTCCTACAATGAGCAGTTCTTC.

The chain uses TRBV20-1 and TRBJ2-1; D remains ambiguous. Looked up from germline, CDR1 is DFQATT and CDR2 is SNEGSKA (reference sequence). Trimming pared 2 bases from V and 10 bases from J, leaving 9 bases between. The CDR3 is 11 amino acids. CDR3 residues: CSARFGREQFF. In DNA form, the CDR3 reads TGCAGTGCTAGATTTGGTCGGGAGCAGTTCTTC.

V and J are TRBV29-1 and TRBJ2-1, with 10 nucleotides matching TRBD2. From germline, CDR1 is SQVTM and CDR2 ANQGSEA. The ends lost 6 bases at V and 6 bases at J; junction bases unmatched: 8. The CDR3 is 14 amino acids. DNA of the CDR3: TGCAGCGTCCCGGGTAGCGGGAGGTTCAATGAGCAGTTCTTC. Encoded protein: CSVPGSGRFNEQFF.

The chain links TRBV12-3 or TRBV12-4 to TRBJ1-5; D call uncertain. The V and J ends lost 3 bases and 9 bases respectively, with 12 bases between them. This CDR3 is built from 13 residues. The CDR3 DNA follows: TGTGCCAGCAGTTTCACCCGAGGGTCGCCCCAGCATTTT. Its protein is CASSFTRGSPQHF.

The chain combines TRBV5-1 with TRBJ2-1; no clear D. The V gene lost 0 bases and the J gene lost 10 bases, with 11 bases spanning the gap. CDR3 length: 13 residues. In germline, CDR1 is SGHRS, CDR2 YFSETQ. The CDR3 is CASSLVTVGEQFF. CDR3 bases: TGCGCCAGCAGCTTGGTAACAGTTGGCGAGCAGTTCTTC.

Written as DNA, the CDR3 is TGCGCCAGCAGTCAAGGGTCCGGGACTAGCGGGGGCAATGAGCAGTTCTTC. Its translation: CASSQGSGTSGGNEQFF. This chain joins TRBV23-1 and TRBJ2-1; 14 bases agree with TRBD2. TRBV23-1 is designated an ORF whose function remains uncertain. The V gene end was trimmed by 2 bases and the J gene end by 6 bases; junction bases not matched to a gene: 6. This CDR3 region has 17 residues.

The chain joins TRBV5-1 to TRBJ2-4; the match to TRBD1 covers 10 bases. The V segment lost 0 bases and the J segment 8 bases; nucleotides outside the gene matches: 5. CDR1 SGHRS and CDR2 YFSETQ come from the germline V gene. The CDR3 has 15 residues. The CDR3 loop is CASSLETGTGDIQYF. The CDR3 DNA follows: TGCGCCAGCAGCTTGGAAACCGGGACAGGGGACATTCAGTACTTC.

The chain employs TRBV18 and TRBJ1-1; D unclear. This CDR3 is built from 13 residues. From germline, CDR1 is KGHSH and CDR2 LQKENI. Between the trimmed V and J ends, which lost 0 bases and 7 bases, there was a span of 9 bases. The CDR3 DNA is TGTGCCAGCTCACCACCGTCCCGGGGTGAAGCTTTCTTT. Translating it yields CASSPPSRGEAFF.

The chain is built from TRBV2 and TRBJ1-3; D unresolved. CDR3 size: 16 residues. Trimming left V 3 bases short and J 0 bases short, with 12 bases between. Germline values: CDR1 SNHLY, CDR2 FYNNEI. The DNA of the CDR3 is TGTGCCAGCAGTGAGGGCACAATAAGCTCTGGAAACACCATATATTTT. Protein product: CASSEGTISSGNTIYF.

This chain uses TRBV20-1 with TRBJ2-5; D gene uncertain. CDR1 and CDR2 (germline): DFQATT, SNEGSKA (reference sequence). The CDR3 sequence is 12 residues long. The ends were cut back, 3 bases at V and 7 bases at J, with 12 bases in the middle. CDR3 in amino acids: CSASQTPGTQYF. CDR3 DNA: TGCAGTGCTAGTCAGACTCCGGGGACCCAGTACTTC.

The rearrangement links TRBV5-4 to TRBJ2-1, with a weak D call TRBD1 (9 bases). Germline V CDR1 and CDR2: SGHNT, YYREEE (reference sequence). V shed 5 bases and J shed 6 bases, with 21 bases lying between them. CDR3 size: 16 residues. Here the CDR3 DNA reads TGTGCCAGCAGGTCGGGGGGGGACAGGGTGCGCAATGAGCAGTTCTTC. Its translation: CASRSGGDRVRNEQFF.

For this clone: Other DNA sequences in the sample encode the same CDR3. The chain uses TRBV28 and TRBJ1-5, with 7 bases fitting TRBD1. V shed 4 bases, J shed 1 base, and the junction held 1 base outside the gene matches. The CDR3 is made up of 14 amino acids. From germline, CDR1 is MDHEN and CDR2 SYDVKM. Here the CDR3 DNA reads TGTGCCAGCAGTTCAGGGGGGAGCAATCAGCCCCAGCATTTT. Encoded protein: CASSSGGSNQPQHF.

The genes are TRBV5-1 and TRBJ1-2; no reliable D call. The CDR3 contains 16 residues. The V end lost 0 bases, the J end lost 6 bases, and 18 bases lay between the germline ends. Germline V CDR1 and CDR2: SGHRS, YFSETQ. The CDR3 protein is CASSLGGYTTHDGYTF. The CDR3 region has the DNA TGCGCCAGCAGCTTGGGTGGTTATACTACTCATGATGGCTACACCTTC.

The chain recombines TRBV5-1 with TRBJ1-6; 9 bases agree with TRBD1. The germline CDR1 and CDR2 sequences are SGHRS and YFSETQ. V lost 4 bases, J lost 7 bases, and 6 bases stayed unmatched. This CDR3 is 15 amino acids long. DNA for the CDR3: TGCGCCAGCAGCCCCGGACAGGGGAGCAATTCACCCCTCCACTTT. It is translated as CASSPGQGSNSPLHF.

The chain employs TRBV5-1 and TRBJ1-4, with D possibly TRBD1 on 6 matching bases. Germline loops: CDR1 SGHRS, CDR2 YFSETQ. The germline V and J ends were trimmed by 1 base and 5 bases, with 12 bases remaining between them. This CDR3 region has 15 residues. In DNA form, the CDR3 reads TGCGCCAGCAGCTTGTGGGGTCAGGGGAATGAAAAACTGTTTTTT. Residues: CASSLWGQGNEKLFF.

This clone was seen only once. The chain recombines TRBV5-6 with TRBJ2-7; 8 bases match TRBD2. The V gene end was trimmed by 3 bases and the J gene end by 3 bases; junction bases not matched to a gene: 8. The CDR3 sequence is 15 residues long. The germline CDR1 and CDR2 sequences are SGHDT and YYEEEE. The CDR3 loop is CASSSNLLAGYEQYF. The CDR3 DNA reads TGTGCCAGCAGCTCAAACTTGCTAGCGGGCTACGAGCAGTACTTC. Using reference TRBV5-6 and TRBJ2-7 for the parts outside the CDR3, the full variable domain is DAGVTQSPTHLIKTRGQQVTLRCSPKSGHDTVSWYQQALGQGPQFIFQYYEEEERQRGNFPDRFSGHQFPNYSSELNVNALLLGDSALYLCASSSNLLAGYEQYFGPGTRLTVT.

This chain joins TRBV3-1 (or the pseudogene TRBV3-2) and TRBJ1-5; D call uncertain. Trimming pared 2 bases from V and 6 bases from J, leaving 5 bases between. CDR1 and CDR2 from the germline V gene are LGHDT and YNNKEL (reference sequence). This CDR3 contains 12 residues. CDR3 in amino acids: CASSQSGQPQHF. The CDR3, as DNA: TGTGCCAGCAGCCAATCCGGTCAGCCCCAGCATTTT.

V usage is TRBV29-1 and J usage is TRBJ2-2; D possibly corresponds to TRBD2 (6 bases). This CDR3 has 13 amino acids. CDR1 and CDR2 (germline): SQVTM, ANQGSEA. Deletions cut 7 bases from V and 4 bases from J, with 13 bases between. The CDR3 DNA is TGCAGCGATAGGAGGGTCGGCACCGGGGAGCTGTTTTTT. Translated, it gives CSDRRVGTGELFF.

The gene calls are TRBV10-3 and TRBJ1-1, with a weak D call TRBD1 (5 bases). Trimming took 0 bases from V and 0 from J, leaving 8 bases between them. The CDR3 consists of 15 residues. Germline CDR1 and CDR2: ENHRY and SYGVKD. This chain's CDR3 is CAISESGGLNTEAFF. As DNA, the CDR3 is TGTGCCATCAGTGAGTCTGGGGGGTTGAACACTGAAGCTTTCTTT.

The chain is built from TRBV3-1 (or the pseudogene TRBV3-2) and TRBJ1-6, with D tentatively TRBD1 (5 bases). This CDR3 region has 14 residues. V was clipped by 3 bases and J by 6 bases, with 9 bases between them. CDR1 and CDR2 from the germline V gene are LGHDT and YNNKEL (reference sequence). DNA for the CDR3: TGTGCCAGCAGCCACTGGACAATTAATTCACCCCTCCACTTT. This sequence encodes CASSHWTINSPLHF.

The chain is built from TRBV28 and TRBJ2-2; D is undetermined. V was trimmed by 8 bases and J by 0 bases, leaving 7 bases between them. The CDR3 runs to 13 residues. Germline assignment: CDR1 MDHEN and CDR2 SYDVKM. As DNA, the CDR3 is TGTGCCAGCTACAGAGCGAACACCGGGGAGCTGTTTTTT. It encodes CASYRANTGELFF.

The chain links TRBV10-3 to TRBJ2-1, with 10 bases matching TRBD2. V was clipped by 3 bases and J by 9 bases; unmatched bases: 11. The CDR3 has 16 residues. Germline CDR1 ENHRY, CDR2 SYGVKD. The CDR3 reads CAISEFSGRPSGEQFF. The CDR3 nucleotides read TGTGCCATCAGTGAATTTAGCGGGAGGCCTTCCGGTGAGCAGTTCTTC.

V and J are TRBV21-1 and TRBJ2-1; the tabulated D call, TRBD2, remains unverified against the DNA. TRBV21-1 is a known pseudogene. The length of the CDR3 is 18 residues. This CDR3 reads CASSKSTIAGGPKEEQFF. The DNA for the CDR3 is TGTGCCAGCAGCAAATCCACCATAGCGGGAGGGCCGAAGGAAGAGCAGTTCTTC.

The V call is TRBV29-1, the J call TRBJ2-7, with 8 bases that match TRBD1. Germline assignment: CDR1 SQVTM and CDR2 ANQGSEA. This CDR3 region has 13 residues. V lost 1 base, J lost 5 bases, and 4 bases stayed unmatched. The CDR3 region has the DNA TGCAGCGTTGAAGGCCAGGGGGCCAACGAGCAGTACTTC. This codes for CSVEGQGANEQYF.

V gene TRBV11-3 combines with J gene TRBJ1-1, with D possibly matching TRBD1 (5 bases). Germline V CDR1 and CDR2: SGHNT, YENEEA. The V and J ends lost 5 bases and 0 bases respectively, with 13 bases between them. This CDR3 spans 15 amino acids. CDR3 DNA: TGTGCCAGCAGCGCAGACAGCATATTGAACACTGAAGCTTTCTTT. The encoded protein is CASSADSILNTEAFF.